The source of this T cell receptor beta chain is a study of naive and memory T cell subsets. At least ten counts were recorded for this clonotype. V gave up 0 bases and J gave up 1 base, with 7 bases separating them. Per the germline V gene, CDR1 is SGHRS and CDR2 is YFSETQ. CDR3 length: 14 residues. Both TRBC1 and TRBC2 were covered by a beta constant-region primer of two equimolar oligonucleotides. TCRdb re-called the UMI-ligation and nested PCR reads through MiXCR, storing one row per CDR3 protein. This sample has some 150,000 distinct CDR3 sequences, with about 15% found just once. Alpha and beta libraries were amplified separately from the second PCR onward.

The sample was naive CD4+ T cells from blood. The clonotype comes from a human donor in good health. The chain links TRBV5-1 to TRBJ2-5; no clear D. As DNA, the CDR3 is TGCGCCAGCAGCTTGGAAGGCCGCCAAGAGACCCAGTACTTC. This sequence encodes CASSLEGRQETQYF.